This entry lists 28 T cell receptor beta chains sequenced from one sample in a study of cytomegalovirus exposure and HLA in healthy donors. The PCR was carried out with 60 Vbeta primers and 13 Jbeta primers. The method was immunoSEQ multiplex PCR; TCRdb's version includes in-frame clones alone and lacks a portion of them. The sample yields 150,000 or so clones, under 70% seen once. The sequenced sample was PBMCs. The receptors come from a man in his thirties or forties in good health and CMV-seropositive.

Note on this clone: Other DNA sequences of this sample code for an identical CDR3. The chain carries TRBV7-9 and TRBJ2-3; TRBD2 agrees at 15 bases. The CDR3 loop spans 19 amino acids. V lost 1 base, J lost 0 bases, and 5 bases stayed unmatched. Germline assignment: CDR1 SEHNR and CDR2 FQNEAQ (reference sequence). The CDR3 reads CASSLDGLAGGGSTDTQYF. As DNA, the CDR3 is TGTGCCAGCAGCTTAGATGGACTAGCGGGAGGGGGAAGCACAGATACGCAGTATTTT.

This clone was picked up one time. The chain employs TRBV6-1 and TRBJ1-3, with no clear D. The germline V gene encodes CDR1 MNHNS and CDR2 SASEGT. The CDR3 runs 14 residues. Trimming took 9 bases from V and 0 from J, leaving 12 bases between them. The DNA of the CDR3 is TGTGCCAGTCTGCCCGGGAACTCTGGAAACACCATATATTTT. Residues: CASLPGNSGNTIYF.

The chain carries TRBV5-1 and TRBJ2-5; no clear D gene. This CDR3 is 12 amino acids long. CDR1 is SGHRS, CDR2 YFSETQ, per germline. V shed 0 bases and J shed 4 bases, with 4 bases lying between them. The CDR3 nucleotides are TGCGCCAGCAGCTTGGCCGGAGAGACCCAGTACTTC. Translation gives CASSLAGETQYF. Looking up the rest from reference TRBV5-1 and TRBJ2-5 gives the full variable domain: KAGVTQTPRYLIKTRGQQVTLSCSPISGHRSVSWYQQTPGQGLQFLFEYFSETQRNKGNFPGRFSGRQFSNSRSEMNVSTLELGDSALYLCASSLAGETQYFGPGTRLLVL.

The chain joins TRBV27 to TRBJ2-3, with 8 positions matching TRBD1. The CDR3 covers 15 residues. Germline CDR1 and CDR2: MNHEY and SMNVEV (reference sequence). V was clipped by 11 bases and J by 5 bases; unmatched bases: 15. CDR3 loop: CAAGGQGAFGDTQYF. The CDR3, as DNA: TGTGCCGCAGGGGGCCAGGGGGCTTTCGGAGATACGCAGTATTTT.

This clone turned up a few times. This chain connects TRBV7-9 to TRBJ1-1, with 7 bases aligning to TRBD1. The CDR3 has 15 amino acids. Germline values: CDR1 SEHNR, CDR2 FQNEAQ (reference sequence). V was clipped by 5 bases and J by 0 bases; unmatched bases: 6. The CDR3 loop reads CASSTTGIMNTEAFF. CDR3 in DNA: TGTGCCAGCAGCACGACAGGGATCATGAACACTGAAGCTTTCTTT.

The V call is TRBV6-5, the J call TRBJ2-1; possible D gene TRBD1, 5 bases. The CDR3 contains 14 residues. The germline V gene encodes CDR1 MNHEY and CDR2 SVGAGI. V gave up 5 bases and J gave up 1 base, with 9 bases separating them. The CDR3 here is CASSHGQSYNEQFF. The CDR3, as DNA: TGTGCCAGCAGTCACGGACAATCCTACAATGAGCAGTTCTTC.

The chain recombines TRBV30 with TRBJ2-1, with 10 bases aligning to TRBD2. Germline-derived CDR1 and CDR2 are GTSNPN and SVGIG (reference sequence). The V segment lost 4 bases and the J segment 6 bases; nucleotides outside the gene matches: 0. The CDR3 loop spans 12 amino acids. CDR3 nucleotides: TGTGCCTGGACTAGCGGGGGCAATGAGCAGTTCTTC. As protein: CAWTSGGNEQFF. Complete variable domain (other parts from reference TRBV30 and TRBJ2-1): SQTIHQWPATLVQPVGSPLSLECTVEGTSNPNLYWYRQAAGRGLQLLFYSVGIGQISSEVPQNLSASRPQDRQFILSSKKLLLSDSGFYLCAWTSGGNEQFFGPGTRLTVL.

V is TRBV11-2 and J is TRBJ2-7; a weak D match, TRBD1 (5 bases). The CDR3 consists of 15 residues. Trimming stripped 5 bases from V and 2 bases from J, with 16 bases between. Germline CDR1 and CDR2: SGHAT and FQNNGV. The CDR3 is CASSLERGETYEQYF. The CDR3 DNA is TGTGCCAGCAGCCTGGAAAGGGGCGAGACCTACGAGCAGTACTTC.

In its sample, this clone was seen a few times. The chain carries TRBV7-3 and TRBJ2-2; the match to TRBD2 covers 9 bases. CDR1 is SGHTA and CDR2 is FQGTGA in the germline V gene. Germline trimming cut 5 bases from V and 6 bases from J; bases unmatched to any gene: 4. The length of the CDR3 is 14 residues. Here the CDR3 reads CASSPSGMAGELFF. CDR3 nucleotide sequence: TGTGCCAGCAGCCCTAGCGGGATGGCCGGGGAGCTGTTTTTT.

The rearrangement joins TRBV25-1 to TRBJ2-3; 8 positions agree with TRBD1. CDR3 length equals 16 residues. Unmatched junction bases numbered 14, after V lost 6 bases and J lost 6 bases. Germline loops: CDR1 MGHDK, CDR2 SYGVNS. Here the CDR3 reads CASSASRQGILDTQYF. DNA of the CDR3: TGTGCCAGCAGCGCATCCAGACAGGGGATTCTGGATACGCAGTATTTT.

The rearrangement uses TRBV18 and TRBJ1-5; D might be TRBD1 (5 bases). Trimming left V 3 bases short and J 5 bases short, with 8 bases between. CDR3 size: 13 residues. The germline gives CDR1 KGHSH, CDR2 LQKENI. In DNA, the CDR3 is TGTGCCAGCTCACCGGGAGGGGATCAGCCCCAGCATTTT. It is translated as CASSPGGDQPQHF.

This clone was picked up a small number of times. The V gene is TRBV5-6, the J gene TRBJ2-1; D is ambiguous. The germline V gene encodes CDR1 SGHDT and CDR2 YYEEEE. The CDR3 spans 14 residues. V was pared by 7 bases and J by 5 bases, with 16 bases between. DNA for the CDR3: TGTGCCAGCGCCCTCGGCCTAGTGAACAATGAGCAGTTCTTC. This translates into CASALGLVNNEQFF.

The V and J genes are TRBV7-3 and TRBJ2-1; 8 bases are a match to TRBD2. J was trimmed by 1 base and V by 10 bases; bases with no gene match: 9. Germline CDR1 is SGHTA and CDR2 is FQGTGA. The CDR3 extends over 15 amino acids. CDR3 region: CATFIAGPSYNEQFF. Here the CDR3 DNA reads TGTGCCACCTTCATAGCGGGGCCTTCCTACAATGAGCAGTTCTTC. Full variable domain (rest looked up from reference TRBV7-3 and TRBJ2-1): GAGVSQTPSNKVTEKGKYVELRCDPISGHTALYWYRQSLGQGPEFLIYFQGTGAADDSGLPNDRFFAVRPEGSVSTLKIQRTERGDSAVYLCATFIAGPSYNEQFFGPGTRLTVL.

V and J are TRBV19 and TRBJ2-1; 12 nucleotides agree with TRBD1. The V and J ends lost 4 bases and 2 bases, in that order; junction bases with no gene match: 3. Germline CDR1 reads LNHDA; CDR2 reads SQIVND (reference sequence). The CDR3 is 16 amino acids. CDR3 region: CASSTGQGAPYNEQFF. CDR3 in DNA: TGTGCCAGTAGTACGGGACAGGGGGCCCCCTACAATGAGCAGTTCTTC. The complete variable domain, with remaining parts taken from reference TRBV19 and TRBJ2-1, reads DGGITQSPKYLFRKEGQNVTLSCEQNLNHDAMYWYRQDPGQGLRLIYYSQIVNDFQKGDIAEGYSVSREKKESFPLTVTSAQKNPTAFYLCASSTGQGAPYNEQFFGPGTRLTVL.

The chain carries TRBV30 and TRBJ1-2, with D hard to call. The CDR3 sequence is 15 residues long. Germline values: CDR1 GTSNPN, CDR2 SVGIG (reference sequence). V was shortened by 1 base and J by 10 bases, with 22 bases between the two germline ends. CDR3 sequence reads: CAWSEPIYSQTYYTF. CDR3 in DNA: TGTGCCTGGAGTGAACCAATTTATAGCCAGACCTACTACACCTTC. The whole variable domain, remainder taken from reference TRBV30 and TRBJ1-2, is SQTIHQWPATLVQPVGSPLSLECTVEGTSNPNLYWYRQAAGRGLQLLFYSVGIGQISSEVPQNLSASRPQDRQFILSSKKLLLSDSGFYLCAWSEPIYSQTYYTFGSGTRLTVV.

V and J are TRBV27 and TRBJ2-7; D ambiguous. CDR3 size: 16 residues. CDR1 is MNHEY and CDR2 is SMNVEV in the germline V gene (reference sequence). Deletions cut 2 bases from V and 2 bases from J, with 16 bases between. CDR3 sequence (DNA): TGTGCCAGCAGTTTAGGGTCGGGTGTCGCGACCTACGAGCAGTACTTC. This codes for CASSLGSGVATYEQYF.

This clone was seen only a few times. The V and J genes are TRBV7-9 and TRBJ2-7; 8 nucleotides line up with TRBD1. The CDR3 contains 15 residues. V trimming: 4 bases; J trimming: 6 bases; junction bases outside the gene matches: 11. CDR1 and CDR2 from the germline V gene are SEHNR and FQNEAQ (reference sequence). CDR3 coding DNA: TGTGCCAGCAGCTCTCAGGGGGCATTCGCGGGCGAGCAGTACTTC. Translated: CASSSQGAFAGEQYF. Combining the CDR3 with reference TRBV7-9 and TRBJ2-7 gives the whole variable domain DTGVSQNPRHKITKRGQNVTFRCDPISEHNRLYWYRQTLGQGPEFLTYFQNEAQLEKSRLLSDRFSAERPKGSFSTLEIQRTEQGDSAMYLCASSSQGAFAGEQYFGPGTRLTVT.

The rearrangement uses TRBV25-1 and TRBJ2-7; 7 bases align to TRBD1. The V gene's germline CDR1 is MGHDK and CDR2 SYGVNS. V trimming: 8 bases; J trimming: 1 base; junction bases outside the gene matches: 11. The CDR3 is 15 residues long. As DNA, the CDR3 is TGTGCCAGCGTGATTAGGACAGGCCCTTCCTACGAGCAGTACTTC. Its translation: CASVIRTGPSYEQYF.

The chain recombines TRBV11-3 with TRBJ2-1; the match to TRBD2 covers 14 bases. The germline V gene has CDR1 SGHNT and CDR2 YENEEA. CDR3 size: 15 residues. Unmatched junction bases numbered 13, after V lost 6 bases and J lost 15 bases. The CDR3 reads CASRQDRTSGRSLFF. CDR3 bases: TGTGCCAGCAGGCAGGACAGGACTAGCGGGAGGAGTCTGTTCTTC.

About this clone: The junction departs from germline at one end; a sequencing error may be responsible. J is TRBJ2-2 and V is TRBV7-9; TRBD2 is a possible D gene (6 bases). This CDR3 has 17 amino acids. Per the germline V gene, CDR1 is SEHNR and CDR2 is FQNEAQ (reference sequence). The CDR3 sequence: CSSSLNGRKGRTGELFF. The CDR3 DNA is TGTTCCAGCAGCTTAAACGGGAGAAAGGGGCGCACCGGGGAGCTGTTTTTT.

CDR3 sequence reads: CASRRQGDQPQHF. The CDR3 region has the DNA TGTGCCAGCAGGAGACAGGGGGATCAGCCCCAGCATTTT. The chain uses TRBV6-6 and TRBJ1-5; TRBD1 matches 9 bases. Germline CDR1 is MNHNY and CDR2 is SVGAGI (reference sequence). J was trimmed by 5 bases and V by 6 bases; bases with no gene match: 2. CDR3 length: 13 amino acids.

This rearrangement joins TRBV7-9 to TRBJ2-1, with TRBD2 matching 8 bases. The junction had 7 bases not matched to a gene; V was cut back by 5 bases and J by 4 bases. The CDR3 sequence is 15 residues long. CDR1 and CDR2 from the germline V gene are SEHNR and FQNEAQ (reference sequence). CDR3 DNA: TGTGCCAGCAGCCAGTCGTCTAGCGGGTACAATGAGCAGTTCTTC. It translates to CASSQSSSGYNEQFF.

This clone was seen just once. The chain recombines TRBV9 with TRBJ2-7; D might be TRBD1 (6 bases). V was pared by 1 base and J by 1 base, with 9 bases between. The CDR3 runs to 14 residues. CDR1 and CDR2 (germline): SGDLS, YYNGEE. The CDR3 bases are TGTGCCAGCAGCGTACGGGACAAGTCCTACGAGCAGTACTTC. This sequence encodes CASSVRDKSYEQYF.

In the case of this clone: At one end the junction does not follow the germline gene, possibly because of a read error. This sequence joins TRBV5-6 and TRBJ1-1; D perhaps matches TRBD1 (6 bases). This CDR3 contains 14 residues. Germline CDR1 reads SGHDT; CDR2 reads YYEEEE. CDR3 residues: CASSLIGGDTEAFF. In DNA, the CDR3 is TGTGCCAGCAGCTTGATAGGTGGGGACACTGAGGCTTTCTTT.

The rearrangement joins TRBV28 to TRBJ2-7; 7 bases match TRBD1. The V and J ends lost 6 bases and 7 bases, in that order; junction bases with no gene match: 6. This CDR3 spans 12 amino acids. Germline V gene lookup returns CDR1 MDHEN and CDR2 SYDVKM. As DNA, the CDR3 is TGTGCCAGCAGCCGGGACAGCGAAGAGCAGTACTTC. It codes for CASSRDSEEQYF. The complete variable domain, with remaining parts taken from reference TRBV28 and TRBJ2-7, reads DVKVTQSSRYLVKRTGEKVFLECVQDMDHENMFWYRQDPGLGLRLIYFSYDVKMKEKGDIPEGYSVSREKKERFSLILESASTNQTSMYLCASSRDSEEQYFGPGTRLTVT.

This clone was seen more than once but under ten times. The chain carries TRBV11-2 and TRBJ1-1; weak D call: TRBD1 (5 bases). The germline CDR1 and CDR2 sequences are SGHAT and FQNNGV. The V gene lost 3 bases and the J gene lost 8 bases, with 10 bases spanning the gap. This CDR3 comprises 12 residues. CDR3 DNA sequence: TGTGCCAGCAGCTTCGGGGGACCCGAAGCTTTCTTT. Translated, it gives CASSFGGPEAFF.

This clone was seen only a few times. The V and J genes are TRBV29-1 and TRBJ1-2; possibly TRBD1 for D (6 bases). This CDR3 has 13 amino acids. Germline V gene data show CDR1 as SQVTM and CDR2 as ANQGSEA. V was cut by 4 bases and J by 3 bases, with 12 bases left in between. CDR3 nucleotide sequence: TGCAGCGTTGCTTTGGGGGCGGACTATGGCTACACCTTC. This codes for CSVALGADYGYTF.

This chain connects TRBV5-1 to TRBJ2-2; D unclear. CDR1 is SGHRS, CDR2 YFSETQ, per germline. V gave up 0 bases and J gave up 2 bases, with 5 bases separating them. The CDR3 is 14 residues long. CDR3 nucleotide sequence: TGCGCCAGCAGCTTGGATACAAACACCGGGGAGCTGTTTTTT. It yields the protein CASSLDTNTGELFF.